This T cell receptor (beta chain) was documented in a study of blood T cell repertoires in COVID-19. Study background: The origin of the acute and convalescent COVID-19 samples was the United States, Italy and Spain. From T cells, B-cell-depleted T cells, or PBMCs came the material, which was cDNA or gDNA.

Germline V gene data show CDR1 as PRHDT and CDR2 as FYEKMQ (reference sequence). V gave up 4 bases and J gave up 6 bases; unmatched junction bases: 12. The CDR3 loop spans 16 amino acids. How the authors handled the data: Counts of nucleated cells, estimated from reference gene primer amplification, were obtained. Using immunoSEQ multiplex PCR, the repertoire was profiled, and TCRdb retains in-frame clones only, with some absent. V, J and clone size reflect that table, while D and trimming were determined from the DNA. The repertoire holds roughly 260,000 clones, 82% seen once, with roughly 3.1% in the top ten. This clone occurred once.

The specimen sequenced was peripheral blood. The sequence was collected from a woman younger than 35 with acute or convalescent COVID-19. The chain links TRBV13 to TRBJ1-2; 9 nucleotides agree with TRBD1. In DNA form, the CDR3 reads TGTGCCAGCAGCTCCCAAAAAAGACAGGGGGTCGATGGCTACACCTTC. Encoded protein: CASSSQKRQGVDGYTF.